Presented here are 25 T cell receptor beta chains from one specimen sequenced in a study of T cell repertoires in cytomegalovirus infection. A single record per CDR3 protein comes from TCRdb applying MiXCR to the reads. Among over 450,000 distinct CDR3 sequences listed, approximately 10% were seen once. Sample: PBMCs. Source of these receptors: a human donor in good health (CMV status not recorded). Some clones in this sample may be carry-over from other donors' samples.

At least ten counts were recorded for this clonotype. The CDR3 reads CASSEDWGREETQYF. The CDR3 DNA reads as TGTGCCAGCAGTGAAGACTGGGGGAGAGAAGAGACCCAGTACTTC. The J gene is TRBJ2-5, the V gene TRBV2; tentatively, D is TRBD1 or TRBD2 (5 bases each). CDR1 and CDR2 from the germline V gene are SNHLY and FYNNEI. The CDR3 length is 15 residues. V lost 1 base and J lost 3, with 12 bases in between.

This clonotype was recorded at least ten times. This chain joins TRBV11-3 and TRBJ2-2; tentatively, D is TRBD2 (6 bases). Between the trimmed V and J ends, which lost 6 bases and 7 bases, there was a span of 15 bases. In germline, CDR1 is SGHNT, CDR2 YENEEA. The CDR3 consists of 14 residues. CDR3 sequence (DNA): TGTGCCAGCAGTCGCGGGACGGCGGGCGGGGAGCTGTTTTTT. Translation gives CASSRGTAGGELFF.

The chain's CDR3 is CASSVRATHTEAFF. In nucleotides, the CDR3 is TGTGCCAGCAGCGTCCGAGCGACCCATACTGAAGCTTTCTTT. The chain couples TRBV9 to TRBJ1-1; D gene uncertain. The germline gives CDR1 SGDLS, CDR2 YYNGEE. The CDR3 is 14 amino acids. V lost 2 bases and J lost 5, with 13 bases in between.

This clonotype has ten or more counts. The rearrangement joins TRBV27 to TRBJ2-1; TRBD2 matches 9 bases. CDR1 and CDR2 from the germline V gene are MNHEY and SMNVEV (reference sequence). Trimming removed 7 bases from V and 5 bases from J; junction bases left unmatched: 6. This CDR3 spans 14 amino acids. The DNA for the CDR3 is TGTGCCAGCACCAGGGGACTAGCCGACAATGAGCAGTTCTTC. Protein: CASTRGLADNEQFF.

In its sample, this clonotype was seen many times. The V gene is TRBV3-1, the J gene TRBJ2-7, with D perhaps TRBD2 (6 bases). CDR3 length: 15 amino acids. V was shortened by 3 bases and J by 0 bases, with 12 bases between the two germline ends. From germline, CDR1 is LGHDT and CDR2 YNNKEL (reference sequence). CDR3 nucleotide sequence: TGTGCCAGCAGCCATAGCGGCCCGAGCTCCTACGAGCAGTACTTC. As protein: CASSHSGPSSYEQYF.

This clonotype was observed many times. The V and J genes are TRBV5-8 and TRBJ2-3; 8 bases agree with TRBD2. CDR3 length: 15 residues. The V gene end was trimmed by 2 bases and the J gene end by 6 bases; junction bases not matched to a gene: 8. CDR1 SGHTS and CDR2 YDEGEE come from the germline V gene. The CDR3 protein is CASSFRTGGPDTQYF. In nucleotides, the CDR3 is TGTGCCAGCAGCTTTAGGACGGGAGGGCCCGATACGCAGTATTTT.

This clonotype was counted ten times or more. The chain is built from TRBV27 and TRBJ1-3; no definite D call. Germline CDR1 is MNHEY and CDR2 is SMNVEV (reference sequence). The CDR3 loop spans 13 amino acids. Trimming shortened V by 6 bases and J by 2 bases, and 8 bases separated the two germline ends. The CDR3 here is CASSLSAGNTIYF. The DNA for the CDR3 is TGTGCCAGCAGCTTGTCAGCTGGAAACACCATATATTTT.

This clonotype was detected many times. The rearrangement uses TRBV7-2 and TRBJ2-3, with D tentatively TRBD1 or TRBD2 (5 bases each). Trimming cost V 4 bases and J 6 bases, with 11 bases left between them. The CDR3 spans 13 residues. The germline gives CDR1 SGHTA, CDR2 FQGNSA. Here the CDR3 DNA reads TGTGCCAGCAGCTCGGGGCCCCCTGATACGCAGTATTTT. Translated: CASSSGPPDTQYF.

In this sample, this clonotype turned up many times. The gene calls are TRBV29-1 and TRBJ2-1, with no clear D. The ends were cut back, 5 bases at V and 4 bases at J, with 9 bases in the middle. CDR1 is SQVTM and CDR2 is ANQGSEA in the germline V gene. This CDR3 has 12 amino acids. The CDR3 region is CSVPYKYNEQFF. In DNA, the CDR3 is TGCAGCGTTCCCTATAAATACAATGAGCAGTTCTTC.

With regard to this clonotype: One base away lies a much larger clone, so this may be a sequencing read error. The CDR3 region has the DNA TGTGCCTCTTGCCCTGGGACAGCGAACACCAGGGAGCTGTTTTTT. It codes for CASCPGTANTRELFF. V gene TRBV6-1 combines with J gene TRBJ2-2, with TRBD1 identical over 7 bases. The CDR3 has 15 amino acids. CDR1 is MNHNS, CDR2 SASEGT, per germline.

This clonotype has ten or more counts. V and J are TRBV7-2 and TRBJ2-3, with a possible D match to TRBD2 (5 bases). V shed 8 bases and J shed 0 bases, with 6 bases lying between them. This CDR3 region has 12 residues. Germline-derived CDR1 and CDR2 are SGHTA and FQGNSA. The CDR3 DNA is TGTGCCAGCGGCGGGAGCACAGATACGCAGTATTTT. Protein: CASGGSTDTQYF.

This clonotype was seen ten or more times. This rearrangement joins TRBV19 to TRBJ1-5; D is possibly TRBD1 (6 bases). V was cut by 5 bases and J by 7 bases, with 12 bases left in between. Germline V gene sequence: CDR1 LNHDA, CDR2 SQIVND (reference sequence). This CDR3 is built from 13 residues. The CDR3 loop reads CASSWGAQQPQHF. CDR3 sequence (DNA): TGTGCCAGTAGTTGGGGGGCCCAGCAGCCCCAGCATTTT.

This clonotype has more than one count but fewer than ten. J is TRBJ2-7 and V is TRBV5-1; D may match TRBD1 or TRBD2 (5 bases each). The CDR3 is made up of 11 amino acids. The V end was cut by 4 bases, the J end by 7 bases, with 9 bases between. Germline CDR1 and CDR2: SGHRS and YFSETQ. The CDR3 DNA follows: TGCGCCAGCAGCCCGGGGACGGAGCAGTACTTC. This encodes CASSPGTEQYF.

There are many counts of this clonotype. V gene TRBV6-2 or TRBV6-3 combines with J gene TRBJ2-1; D remains ambiguous. Per germline, CDR1 MNHEY and CDR2 SVGEGT. Trimming left V 5 bases short and J 6 bases short, with 17 bases between. The CDR3 is 15 amino acids. The CDR3 here is CASSVPWVPSNEQFF. The CDR3 DNA reads TGTGCCAGCAGTGTCCCTTGGGTACCTTCCAATGAGCAGTTCTTC.

The J gene is TRBJ2-5, the V gene TRBV20-1, with D perhaps given as TRBD1 or TRBD2 (5 bases each). Germline V gives CDR1 DFQATT, CDR2 SNEGSKA (reference sequence). Between the trimmed V and J ends, which lost 7 bases and 5 bases, there was a span of 14 bases. CDR3 size: 12 residues. The CDR3 DNA sequence: TGCAGTGGTAAGGGACCAGAGGAGACCCAGTACTTC. This gives the protein CSGKGPEETQYF.

This clonotype appeared many times. The rearrangement uses TRBV25-1 and TRBJ1-4; 7 positions match TRBD1. Germline CDR1 reads MGHDK; CDR2 reads SYGVNS. CDR3 length: 14 residues. With 3 bases clipped from V and 4 bases from J, the junction kept 2 bases outside the gene matches. The CDR3 reads CASSDRGFNEKLFF. The CDR3 DNA sequence: TGTGCCAGCAGTGACAGGGGGTTTAATGAAAAACTGTTTTTT.

This clonotype was counted at least ten times. This sequence joins TRBV24-1 and TRBJ2-3, with no clear D. The CDR3 runs 14 residues. Germline CDR1 reads KGHDR; CDR2 reads SFDVKD. Trimming cost V 5 bases and J 4 bases, with 12 bases left between them. In DNA form, the CDR3 reads TGTGCCACCAGTGCCCCTCGGCCCGCAGATACGCAGTATTTT. Residues: CATSAPRPADTQYF.

This clonotype was counted many times. The chain links TRBV7-2 to TRBJ2-1; 13 bases agree with TRBD2. Germline V gene sequence: CDR1 SGHTA, CDR2 FQGNSA. V lost 4 bases, J lost 6 bases, and 6 bases stayed unmatched. The CDR3 is 16 amino acids. The CDR3 is CASSSTGTSGINEQFF. For the CDR3, the DNA is TGTGCCAGCAGCTCCACCGGGACTAGCGGGATCAATGAGCAGTTCTTC. The entire variable domain, with the rest obtained from reference TRBV7-2 and TRBJ2-1, is as follows: GAGVSQSPSNKVTEKGKDVELRCDPISGHTALYWYRQSLGQGLEFLIYFQGNSAPDKSGLPSDRFSAERTGGSVSTLTIQRTQQEDSAVYLCASSSTGTSGINEQFFGPGTRLTVL.

This clonotype was detected many times. The CDR3 sequence is CASNRPLEGQPRNEQYF. CDR3 nucleotides: TGTGCCAGCAACCGCCCTCTCGAGGGACAGCCCCGGAACGAGCAGTACTTC. The V gene is TRBV28, the J gene TRBJ2-7; TRBD1 agrees at 7 bases. In germline, CDR1 is MDHEN, CDR2 SYDVKM. V shed 7 bases, J shed 5 bases, and the junction held 20 bases outside the gene matches. The CDR3 spans 17 residues.

The table lists this clonotype with a few counts. V is TRBV11-2 and J is TRBJ2-3; no reliable D call. This CDR3 is 15 amino acids long. Per the germline V gene, CDR1 is SGHAT and CDR2 is FQNNGV. Trimming removed 5 bases at V and 0 bases at J, with 12 bases between. DNA for the CDR3: TGTGCCAGCAGCCCCAGGCAGGTTAGCACAGATACGCAGTATTTT. It encodes CASSPRQVSTDTQYF.

The V gene is TRBV2, the J gene TRBJ2-1, with 12 nucleotides matching TRBD2. Trimming removed 10 bases from V and 4 bases from J; junction bases left unmatched: 5. This CDR3 has 14 residues. The germline CDR1 and CDR2 sequences are SNHLY and FYNNEI. CDR3 DNA sequence: TGTGCCACCCGGGGACTAGCGGGTTACAATGAGCAGTTCTTC. Translating gives CATRGLAGYNEQFF.

This clonotype was seen repeatedly, ten times or more. The gene calls are TRBV7-2 and TRBJ2-3, with 11 positions matching TRBD2. The CDR3 covers 16 residues. Germline lookup yields CDR1 SGHTA and CDR2 FQGNSA. Losses at the gene ends were 5 bases for V and 1 base for J; bases not matched to a gene: 5. The CDR3 is CASSLMGLAGTDTQYF. The CDR3, as DNA: TGTGCCAGCAGCCTAATGGGACTAGCGGGCACAGATACGCAGTATTTT.

In its sample, this clonotype was seen many times. The chain is built from TRBV28 and TRBJ1-5; D uncertain. Germline CDR1 and CDR2: MDHEN and SYDVKM. Trimming took 1 base from V and 0 from J, leaving 13 bases between them. CDR3 size: 17 residues. The DNA of the CDR3 is TGTGCCAGCAGTTTATACGATTTACGATATAGCAATCAGCCCCAGCATTTT. As protein: CASSLYDLRYSNQPQHF.

The chain carries TRBV9 and TRBJ2-2; no definite D call. V was trimmed by 4 bases and J by 6 bases, leaving 10 bases between them. This CDR3 comprises 13 residues. CDR1 and CDR2 (germline): SGDLS, YYNGEE. CDR3 coding DNA: TGTGCCAGCAGCTCCCGACTCGCCGGGGAGCTGTTTTTT. Translation gives CASSSRLAGELFF.

The V call is TRBV5-4, the J call TRBJ2-3; D remains ambiguous. The V end lost 0 bases, the J end lost 3 bases, and 5 bases lay between the germline ends. The CDR3 consists of 13 residues. Per the germline V gene, CDR1 is SGHNT and CDR2 is YYREEE (reference sequence). This chain's CDR3 is CASSLGWTDTQYF. CDR3 nucleotide sequence: TGTGCCAGCAGCTTGGGGTGGACAGATACGCAGTATTTT.